This T cell receptor beta chain is drawn from a study of regulatory T cells in long-lasting Graves disease (dated by TCRdb to about 2021). Regarding the research as a whole: Antithyroid drugs had been taken for less than 3 months by newly diagnosed Graves' disease patients. This study used TCR sequencing and RNA sequencing of peripheral blood to compare persistent Graves' disease patients against newly diagnosed Graves' disease patients. The study took place in China and was registered as a clinical trial. TCR sequencing covered roughly 13 persistent and 20 or so newly diagnosed Graves' disease patients, 33 samples in total.

Library construction relied on multiplex PCR. Sequenced on an Illumina HiSeq 4000. iRepertoire HTBI primers and Arm-PCR amplification of CDR3 regions were used to construct TCR beta libraries. Gel purification was performed on PCR products prior to sequencing. On the authors' methods: Gene usage analysis of CDR3 amino acid clonotypes used the approximately 56 TRBV and 14 TRBJ segments found across samples. COPE and FqMerger were used to merge the filtered high-quality paired reads into contigs. BLAST was used to align contigs to the IMGT TRBV, TRBD and TRBJ reference genes, and CDR3 was defined following IMGT. Any clonotype with a frequency above 0.1% was counted as a highly expanded clone. Shannon entropy was used to measure repertoire diversity, and the Gini coefficient was used to measure V-J evenness. A clonotype found in more than one individual was treated as public. The public sequencing data were trimmed at Q25 with fastp and processed into clonotypes with MiXCR by TCRdb, which kept only in-frame beta chains. Every entry covers one CDR3 protein and lists the most common genes and DNA from its rows. TCRdb's processing, not the study's, gives the V and J calls here. Here the sample has 550,000 or so distinct CDR3 sequences; about 11% occur a single time. About 8.3% of the sample belongs to the ten largest clones.

Overall study outcomes, separate from this receptor: Sequencing and analysis were limited to the TCR beta chain. Patients with persistent disease shared more public clonotypes (approximately 2,500) than newly diagnosed patients did (more than 900). The authors acknowledged the small sample size as a limitation that may reduce accuracy. Because the primary lesion, thyroid tissue, could not be accessed, the study looked at peripheral blood alone. Preferential use of TRBV28, TRBJ1-2 and TRBJ2-5 was observed in persistent disease, whereas TRBV20-1 and TRBJ2-1 were favored in newly diagnosed disease. Persistent Graves' disease patients showed lower TCR Shannon entropy and fewer highly expanded clones than newly diagnosed patients, suggesting clonal expansion.

For CDR1 and CDR2, the germline V gene lists MNHNS and SASEGT. V gives up 8 bases and J gives up 2 bases, and the segment between their germline ends measures 15 bases. The CDR3 runs 15 amino acids, cysteine and phenylalanine included. Only the CDR3 portion is preserved as DNA: 45 bases, with reading frame beginning at the first base. Taken with the paper, the label for time point translates to: newly diagnosed GD, antithyroid drugs for less than 3 months. For both TCR sequencing and RNA sequencing, RNA was extracted from PBMCs in TRIzol. Graves' disease was diagnosed according to American Thyroid Association guidelines. Recruitment of patients was carried out at an endocrinology department in Xi'an, China. Each patient gave around 9 milliliters of peripheral blood, collected in an EDTA anticoagulant tube. Ficoll Paque Plus density gradient separation was used to isolate PBMCs, and no further T cell sorting was done. An Agilent 2100 Bioanalyzer and agarose gel were used to check RNA quality, and a NanoDrop 2000 was used to measure RNA concentration.

This clonotype was seen at least ten times. The antigen it recognizes is unknown. Base-call qualities are not available, and no considerably larger clone is one nucleotide away. These data are also associated with another study on T cells in Graves' hyperthyroidism and ophthalmopathy. The other study reports the following: Graves' hyperthyroidism was defined as stable when no progression to ophthalmopathy occurred over 18 months of follow-up. Hyperthyroidism patients were aged 18 to 65 years and newly diagnosed, with disease duration of less than 2 months. Patients with uncontrolled infections, other autoimmune diseases, pregnancy or lactation were excluded. Diagnoses were established on the basis of clinical symptoms, serum thyroxine and TRAb, thyroid ultrasound, and orbital computed tomography. The first round of RT-PCR for the TCR CDR3 was performed with the HTBI primer set and the Qiagen OneStep RT-PCR kit. Most expanded thyroid clonotypes (frequency above 0.001) were also detected in blood, suggesting blood repertoires may reflect thyroid immune responses. Ophthalmopathy was separated from stable hyperthyroidism by a 13 V-J signature model, with around 90% sensitivity and about 81% specificity obtained in cross-validation and 80%/75% obtained in testing. In validation, the model predicted progression to ophthalmopathy with approximately 71% sensitivity and about 73% specificity, a median of about 6.7 months before onset. TCR V-J signatures able to tell the groups apart were searched for in a discovery cohort of 100 or so patients, of whom more than 40 had Graves' ophthalmopathy and some 60 had stable Graves' hyperthyroidism. Prospective prediction of ophthalmopathy was tested in an independent validation cohort consisting of some 18 hyperthyroidism patients and more than 15 patients who later progressed to ophthalmopathy. The 95 to 100 discovery patients were randomly split 7:3 into training and test sets. In addition, the study compared T-cell repertoires in thyroid tissue and in blood from five to seven Graves' hyperthyroidism patients. Following sampling, methimazole starting at 30 mg daily was given to hyperthyroidism patients, and high-dose intravenous methylprednisolone was given to ophthalmopathy patients. The libraries were constructed in a second round of multiplex PCR and then size-selected and purified. Libraries were sequenced paired-end with 100 bp reads on an Illumina HiSeq2000. SOAPnuke was used to process the raw data, with reads discarded if the reads contained adapters or uncalled bases, had a mean Phred below 15, or lacked an exact constant-primer or identifier match. COPE v1.2.5 was used to merge the high-quality paired reads, and each unique nucleotide sequence was defined as a clonotype. MiTCR v1.1 was used to align the clonotypes against IMGT TRBV, TRBD and TRBJ reference segments. The analysis included only V-J combinations with a frequency above 0.0001, which together covered 99.2% of the repertoires. The TCS score was defined as the ratio of F50 (clonal expansion) to E x V (chaos), calculated using BLOSUM62-based TCRdist between CDR3 peptides within each V-J. Welch's t-statistics and random forest reduced fewer than 600 V-J features to 10 to 15, which were used in a naive Bayes classifier (R e1071). No statistical method was used to fix the sample size in advance, and group allocation was not hidden from the investigators. The paper describes TCR Vbeta CDR3 sequencing of 135 peripheral blood samples, made up of 40 to 45 ophthalmopathy patients, approximately 73 hyperthyroidism patients and approximately 17 progressor patients.

The receptor was isolated from a woman aged 25 to 45 with Graves disease. Donor details come from another sample of the same person, matched by shared clones. The rearranged chain carries TRBV6-1 and TRBJ1-4; there is no confident call for the D gene. The sample here was peripheral blood mononuclear cells (PBMCs), taken at new diagnosis, from a patient treated with antithyroid drugs. The CDR3 protein: CASHEAAITNEKLFF. The nucleotide sequence reads as follows: TGTGCCAGCCACGAGGCGGCGATCACTAATGAAAAACTGTTTTTT.